The sequence of this T cell receptor (beta chain) was determined in a study of identical twins. Deletions cut 5 bases from V and 6 bases from J, with 13 bases between. Germline V gives CDR1 SGHDN, CDR2 FVKESK. CDR3 length: 13 amino acids. TCRdb processed the 5' RACE reads anew with MiXCR; each CDR3 protein has one entry. The sample holds some 500,000 distinct CDR3 sequences, around 20% seen once. This clonotype was recorded at least ten times. Its specificity is not known. Findings and limits, study-wide: Twin-shared out-of-frame alpha sequences showed excess low generation probability.

The same specimen was also included in a second study, on T cells expressing NK-cell markers. That paper notes: Seven of the eight sequenced donors were classified as HCMV-seropositive, and one was classified as seronegative.

This sequence joins TRBV14 and TRBJ1-1; TRBD1 might be the D (5 bases). This TCR came from a woman under 30 in good health. The sequenced material came from CD4+ T cells sorted from blood. DNA for the CDR3: TGTGCCAGCAGCGGGGACCTTGGCGCTGAAGCTTTCTTT. This codes for CASSGDLGAEAFF. Based on the CDR3 plus reference TRBV14 and TRBJ1-1, the full variable domain is EAGVTQFPSHSVIEKGQTVTLRCDPISGHDNLYWYRRVMGKEIKFLLHFVKESKQDESGMPNNRFLAERTGGTYSTLKVQPAELEDSGVYFCASSGDLGAEAFFGQGTRLTVV.